A selection of T cell receptor beta chains follows, all from one sample in a study of T cell repertoires in cytomegalovirus infection. TCRdb used MiXCR to reprocess the reads, holding one entry per CDR3 protein. The sample holds roughly 730,000 distinct CDR3 sequences, about 30% seen once. These TCRs' antigens remain unknown. The source was cultured PBMCs, collected from culture after CMV antigen stimulation. The receptor source for this set is a human donor in good health (CMV status not recorded). Some clones in this sample may be carry-over from other donors' samples. Each CDR3 is given with its conserved first and last residue. The D gene is left open where the match is weak. Only some rows state a clone size, as once, few, many or a class for expanded clones.

v_call: TRBV19; clone_size: .; d_call: .; j_call: TRBJ2-3; cdr3_nt: TGTGCCAGTAGTACCTCAAGGGACGTAACAGATACGCAGTATTTT; cdr3_aa: CASSTSRDVTDTQYF
v_call: TRBV12-3/TRBV12-4; clone_size: few; d_call: .; j_call: TRBJ1-1; cdr3_nt: TGTGCCAGCAGTTTAGGAGAACCCGCCAACACTGAAGCTTTCTTT; cdr3_aa: CASSLGEPANTEAFF
v_call: TRBV12-3/TRBV12-4; clone_size: few; d_call: .; j_call: TRBJ2-3; cdr3_nt: TGTGCCAGCAGGCGTGTGGCAGATACGCAGTATTTT; cdr3_aa: CASRRVADTQYF
v_call: TRBV12-3/TRBV12-4; clone_size: .; d_call: TRBD2; j_call: TRBJ2-3; cdr3_nt: TGTGCCAGCAGCTACCGGACCACTAGCGGGGGTGGGGATACGCAGTATTTT; cdr3_aa: CASSYRTTSGGGDTQYF
v_call: TRBV28; clone_size: .; d_call: .; j_call: TRBJ1-2; cdr3_nt: TGTGCCAGCAGGCAGGGTCGGAACTATGGCTACACCTTC; cdr3_aa: CASRQGRNYGYTF
v_call: TRBV7-8; clone_size: many; d_call: .; j_call: TRBJ2-7; cdr3_nt: TGTGCCAGCAGCTTAAGTCGGATGGGGAGTCGAACCTACGAGCAGTACTTC; cdr3_aa: CASSLSRMGSRTYEQYF
v_call: TRBV30; clone_size: .; d_call: TRBD1; j_call: TRBJ2-3; cdr3_nt: TGTGCCTGGAGTAGCCCCGGGACAGGAGGGGCGGCAGATACGCAGTATTTT; cdr3_aa: CAWSSPGTGGAADTQYF
v_call: TRBV6-1; clone_size: .; d_call: TRBD1; j_call: TRBJ2-3; cdr3_nt: TGTGCCAGCAGTGAAGCTTACAGGGGAACAGATACGCAGTATTTT; cdr3_aa: CASSEAYRGTDTQYF
v_call: TRBV7-8; clone_size: many; d_call: .; j_call: TRBJ2-2; cdr3_nt: TGTGCCAGCAGCTACCTCGTGGGGCCCGGGGAGCTGTTTTTT; cdr3_aa: CASSYLVGPGELFF
v_call: TRBV7-8; clone_size: .; d_call: .; j_call: TRBJ1-3; cdr3_nt: TGTGCCAGCAGCTTAGACCGGGGTCTTTACGGAAACACCATATATTTT; cdr3_aa: CASSLDRGLYGNTIYF
v_call: TRBV7-2; clone_size: many; d_call: TRBD2; j_call: TRBJ2-1; cdr3_nt: TGTGCCAGCAGCTTGGGTCCTAGCGGCCCGAGGAATGAGCAGTTCTTC; cdr3_aa: CASSLGPSGPRNEQFF
v_call: TRBV5-4; clone_size: .; d_call: .; j_call: TRBJ1-1; cdr3_nt: TGTGCCAGCAGCGACGTTCAGTTGAACACTGAAGCTTTCTTT; cdr3_aa: CASSDVQLNTEAFF
v_call: TRBV19; clone_size: .; d_call: .; j_call: TRBJ1-1; cdr3_nt: TGTGCCAGTAGTACCCCCTCCGGGCATCTCGGAGCTTTCTTT; cdr3_aa: CASSTPSGHLGAFF
v_call: TRBV11-1; clone_size: .; d_call: .; j_call: TRBJ1-5; cdr3_nt: TGTGCCAGCAGCCCAGGAAGGGGACGGGGGCCCCAGCATTTT; cdr3_aa: CASSPGRGRGPQHF
v_call: TRBV7-2; clone_size: many; d_call: TRBD2; j_call: TRBJ2-3; cdr3_nt: TGTGCCAGCAGCTTAACGGGAGCGGGAATAACAGATACGCAGTATTTT; cdr3_aa: CASSLTGAGITDTQYF
v_call: TRBV27; clone_size: many; d_call: .; j_call: TRBJ2-7; cdr3_nt: TGTGCCAGCAGCGTATCAAGGGGGGAGCAGTACTTC; cdr3_aa: CASSVSRGEQYF
v_call: TRBV7-2; clone_size: many; d_call: .; j_call: TRBJ2-4; cdr3_nt: TGTGCCAGCAGCACGTGGAGGCAGGACATTCAGTACTTC; cdr3_aa: CASSTWRQDIQYF
v_call: TRBV5-4; clone_size: .; d_call: .; j_call: TRBJ2-7; cdr3_nt: TGTGCCAGCAGCTTGGCCTTTCGAGGGGGAGTCGCCTACGAGCAGTACTTC; cdr3_aa: CASSLAFRGGVAYEQYF
v_call: TRBV6-6; clone_size: few; d_call: .; j_call: TRBJ2-5; cdr3_nt: TGTGCCAGCAGTTACTCGAATGGCCAAGAGACCCAGTACTTC; cdr3_aa: CASSYSNGQETQYF
v_call: TRBV2; clone_size: few; d_call: TRBD2; j_call: TRBJ2-5; cdr3_nt: TGTGCCAGCAGTGACGGGTTCGGCGGGGGTATCAAAGAGACCCAGTACTTC; cdr3_aa: CASSDGFGGGIKETQYF
v_call: TRBV7-2; clone_size: many; d_call: .; j_call: TRBJ1-5; cdr3_nt: TGTGCCAGCAGCTTAGAGGGGTTGTCCAATCAGCCCCAGCATTTT; cdr3_aa: CASSLEGLSNQPQHF
v_call: TRBV7-4; clone_size: few; d_call: .; j_call: TRBJ1-5; cdr3_nt: TGTGCCAGCAGCACCGGCGGATGGACCCCTTATAGCAATCAGCCCCAGCATTTT; cdr3_aa: CASSTGGWTPYSNQPQHF
v_call: TRBV6-6; clone_size: .; d_call: .; j_call: TRBJ1-2; cdr3_nt: TGTGCCAGCAGTTACGGGGGGGGGCCCTATGGCTACACCTTC; cdr3_aa: CASSYGGGPYGYTF
v_call: TRBV7-2; clone_size: .; d_call: .; j_call: TRBJ1-1; cdr3_nt: TGTGCCAGCAGCCCCTGGGGCGCGAACACTGAAGCTTTCTTT; cdr3_aa: CASSPWGANTEAFF
v_call: TRBV11-2; clone_size: few; d_call: .; j_call: TRBJ2-7; cdr3_nt: TGTGCCAGCAGCCCCATGTTGGAGCAGTACTTC; cdr3_aa: CASSPMLEQYF
v_call: TRBV7-4; clone_size: .; d_call: .; j_call: TRBJ2-1; cdr3_nt: TGTGCCAGCAGCTTAGCCCTGGGGGCAGGGGTCGATGAGCAGTTCTTC; cdr3_aa: CASSLALGAGVDEQFF
v_call: TRBV7-2; clone_size: few; d_call: .; j_call: TRBJ2-5; cdr3_nt: TGTGCCAGCACCAACCGTGGGGCGGGCGGGGAGACCCAGTACTTC; cdr3_aa: CASTNRGAGGETQYF
v_call: TRBV5-4; clone_size: .; d_call: TRBD2; j_call: TRBJ2-1; cdr3_nt: TGTGCCAGCAGCCGAAGGGGGGGACTAGCGGGATACAATGAGCAGTTCTTC; cdr3_aa: CASSRRGGLAGYNEQFF
v_call: TRBV28; clone_size: few; d_call: TRBD1; j_call: TRBJ1-2; cdr3_nt: TGTGCCAGCAGTTTGTCCCCCGGGACAGGGACTAACTATGGCTACACCTTC; cdr3_aa: CASSLSPGTGTNYGYTF
v_call: TRBV12-5; clone_size: .; d_call: .; j_call: TRBJ1-1; cdr3_nt: TGTGCTAGTGGTTTGAGGGCGGGGGGCTGGAAAACTGAAGCTTTCTTT; cdr3_aa: CASGLRAGGWKTEAFF
v_call: TRBV2; clone_size: .; d_call: .; j_call: TRBJ2-3; cdr3_nt: TGTGCCAGCAGACTAGCTTTCGGTGTGGCAGATACGCAGTATTTT; cdr3_aa: CASRLAFGVADTQYF
v_call: TRBV3-1; clone_size: few; d_call: .; j_call: TRBJ2-5; cdr3_nt: TGTGCCAGCAGCCAAGGGGGCCCCGGACCAGGGACCCAGTACTTC; cdr3_aa: CASSQGGPGPGTQYF
v_call: TRBV20-1; clone_size: few; d_call: .; j_call: TRBJ1-3; cdr3_nt: TGCAGTGCTAGAGTAGGCAGACAAGGGTACACCATATATTTT; cdr3_aa: CSARVGRQGYTIYF
v_call: TRBV20-1; clone_size: .; d_call: .; j_call: TRBJ1-1; cdr3_nt: TGCAGTGCTAGAGTGGTTAGTGATGGATCTATGAACACTGAAGCTTTCTTT; cdr3_aa: CSARVVSDGSMNTEAFF
v_call: TRBV12-3/TRBV12-4; clone_size: .; d_call: .; j_call: TRBJ1-6; cdr3_nt: TGTGCCAGCAGTTTGGCAGGCCCACCCCTCCACTTT; cdr3_aa: CASSLAGPPLHF
v_call: TRBV2; clone_size: few; d_call: TRBD2; j_call: TRBJ2-1; cdr3_nt: TGTGCCAGCAGCGGGACTAGCGGGTCCTACAATGAGCAGTTCTTC; cdr3_aa: CASSGTSGSYNEQFF
v_call: TRBV24-1; clone_size: few; d_call: TRBD2; j_call: TRBJ2-1; cdr3_nt: TGTGCCACCAGTGACCAGCGGGAGAGTAGGAACAATGAGCAGTTCTTC; cdr3_aa: CATSDQRESRNNEQFF
v_call: TRBV7-2; clone_size: few; d_call: .; j_call: TRBJ2-1; cdr3_nt: TGTGCCAGCAGCATAGAGCAGGCGTACAATGAGCAGTTCTTC; cdr3_aa: CASSIEQAYNEQFF
v_call: TRBV7-2; clone_size: many; d_call: .; j_call: TRBJ2-1; cdr3_nt: TGTGCCAGCAGCTTAGACTCCCCGAGGGACAATGAGCAGTTCTTC; cdr3_aa: CASSLDSPRDNEQFF
v_call: TRBV7-8; clone_size: many; d_call: .; j_call: TRBJ2-2; cdr3_nt: TGTGCCAGCAGCCAAAGCAGGGCCTCGAACACCGGGGAGCTGTTTTTT; cdr3_aa: CASSQSRASNTGELFF
v_call: TRBV11-3; clone_size: .; d_call: .; j_call: TRBJ2-7; cdr3_nt: TGTGCCAGCAGCTCCCGGGGTAGCCTCGAGCAGTACTTC; cdr3_aa: CASSSRGSLEQYF
v_call: TRBV19; clone_size: few; d_call: .; j_call: TRBJ2-3; cdr3_nt: TGTGCCACCGCGGACGGGGGAGATACGCAGTATTTT; cdr3_aa: CATADGGDTQYF
v_call: TRBV10-3; clone_size: few; d_call: TRBD1; j_call: TRBJ1-1; cdr3_nt: TGTGCCATCAGTCTCACAGGGGCCCGGATGAACACTGAAGCTTTCTTT; cdr3_aa: CAISLTGARMNTEAFF
v_call: TRBV12-3/TRBV12-4; clone_size: .; d_call: .; j_call: TRBJ2-3; cdr3_nt: TGTGCCAGCAGTTTAAGGGCCGGGACAAGTTTGGCAGATACGCAGTATTTT; cdr3_aa: CASSLRAGTSLADTQYF
v_call: TRBV7-6; clone_size: few; d_call: TRBD2; j_call: TRBJ2-7; cdr3_nt: TGTGCCAGCAGCTCTAGGACTAGCGCGTTATTGAAGCAGTACTTC; cdr3_aa: CASSSRTSALLKQYF
v_call: TRBV7-2; clone_size: .; d_call: TRBD2; j_call: TRBJ2-2; cdr3_nt: TGTGCCAGCAGCGTAGGCGGGGGGGCCACCGGGGAGCTGTTTTTT; cdr3_aa: CASSVGGGATGELFF
v_call: TRBV12-5; clone_size: .; d_call: .; j_call: TRBJ2-3; cdr3_nt: TGTGCTAGTGGTTTGGTACTTGACGGGCAGATCCCTAGCACAGATACGCAGTATTTT; cdr3_aa: CASGLVLDGQIPSTDTQYF
v_call: TRBV15; clone_size: .; d_call: .; j_call: TRBJ2-5; cdr3_nt: TGTGCCACCAGCCCCCTCGGGACTCAAGAGACCCAGTACTTC; cdr3_aa: CATSPLGTQETQYF
v_call: TRBV20-1; clone_size: few; d_call: .; j_call: TRBJ2-5; cdr3_nt: TGCAGTGCTAGAGCGGGGTCCCAAGAGACCCAGTACTTC; cdr3_aa: CSARAGSQETQYF
v_call: TRBV4-1; clone_size: .; d_call: .; j_call: TRBJ1-6; cdr3_nt: TGCGCCAGCAGCCAAGAGGCGGAGCACGGGGCCCTCCACTTT; cdr3_aa: CASSQEAEHGALHF
v_call: TRBV3-1; clone_size: few; d_call: .; j_call: TRBJ2-5; cdr3_nt: TGTGCCAGCAGTAGAAGTAGGTTGGAGACCCAGTACTTC; cdr3_aa: CASSRSRLETQYF
v_call: TRBV6-8; clone_size: .; d_call: TRBD2; j_call: TRBJ2-3; cdr3_nt: TGTGCCAGGCTCGACCCCACTAGCGTCACAGATACGCAGTATTTT; cdr3_aa: CARLDPTSVTDTQYF
v_call: TRBV24-1; clone_size: few; d_call: .; j_call: TRBJ2-3; cdr3_nt: TGTGCCACCAGTGAAACCGGGACTCTAAGCACAGATACGCAGTATTTT; cdr3_aa: CATSETGTLSTDTQYF